This T cell receptor beta chain appears in the sequencing data of a study of T cells in Graves' hyperthyroidism and ophthalmopathy. Study-wide results and caveats: Among thyroid clonotypes expanded above 0.001, most also appeared in blood. Stable hyperthyroidism and ophthalmopathy were separated using 13 V-J signatures. Before onset, ophthalmopathy was predicted by the model a median 6.5 months earlier.

The TCR beta CDR3 regions underwent amplification using RNA transcripts as the source. Using the HTBI primer set, a first-round RT-PCR was run on the TCR CDR3. TCRdb re-called the multiplex PCR reads with MiXCR, one entry per CDR3 protein. This sample has hundreds of thousands of distinct CDR3 sequences, with around 25% found just once. Germline CDR1 is LGHNA and CDR2 is YNFKEQ. V was trimmed by 1 base and J by 1 base, leaving 4 bases between them. The CDR3 contains 14 residues. This clonotype was picked up many times. As yet, its antigen is unknown. The chain carries TRBV4-2 and TRBJ2-2; D is unclear. The receptor was derived from a woman aged 40 to 50 with Graves' ophthalmopathy. The specimen sequenced was blood. This chain's CDR3 is CASSQAENTGELFF. The CDR3 DNA reads TGTGCCAGCAGCCAAGCGGAGAACACCGGGGAGCTGTTTTTT.